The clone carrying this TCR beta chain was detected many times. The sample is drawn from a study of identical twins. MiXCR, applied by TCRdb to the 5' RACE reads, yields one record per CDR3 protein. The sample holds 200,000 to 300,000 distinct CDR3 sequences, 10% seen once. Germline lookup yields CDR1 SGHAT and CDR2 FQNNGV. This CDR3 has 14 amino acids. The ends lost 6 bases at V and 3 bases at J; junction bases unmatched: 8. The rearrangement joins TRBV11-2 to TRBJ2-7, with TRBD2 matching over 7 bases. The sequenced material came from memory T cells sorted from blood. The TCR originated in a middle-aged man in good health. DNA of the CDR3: TGTGCCAGCAGGAGGGGCGGGAGTCTCTACGAGCAGTACTTC. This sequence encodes CASRRGGSLYEQYF. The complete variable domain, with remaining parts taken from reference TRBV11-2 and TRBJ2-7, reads EAGVAQSPRYKIIEKRQSVAFWCNPISGHATLYWYQQILGQGPKLLIQFQNNGVVDDSQLPKDRFSAERLKGVDSTLKIQPAKLEDSAVYLCASRRGGSLYEQYFGPGTRLTVT.